This T cell receptor (beta chain) was observed in a study of cytomegalovirus exposure and HLA in healthy donors. Everyone who donated was a healthy bone marrow donor. PCR involved 60 Vbeta and 13 Jbeta primers. Measured with immunoSEQ multiplex PCR; TCRdb has only the in-frame clones, and not every one. Seen here are about 130,000 clones, roughly four fifths observed once, and the top ten hold 5.5% to 7%. This clone was seen more than once but under ten times. The CDR3 extends over 13 amino acids. The germline V and J ends were trimmed by 4 bases and 5 bases, with 12 bases remaining between them. Germline V gene data show CDR1 as SGHKS and CDR2 as YYEKEE (reference sequence).

The sequence was collected from a woman aged 40 to 50 in good health and CMV-seropositive. The material sequenced was PBMCs. The chain links TRBV5-5 to TRBJ1-1, with D hard to call. CDR3 coding DNA: TGTGCCAGCAGCCGCCTCGGGGAGACTGAAGCTTTCTTT. It yields the protein CASSRLGETEAFF. Variable domain in full (rest from reference TRBV5-5 and TRBJ1-1): DAGVTQSPTHLIKTRGQQVTLRCSPISGHKSVSWYQQVLGQGPQFIFQYYEKEERGRGNFPDRFSARQFPNYSSELNVNALLLGDSALYLCASSRLGETEAFFGQGTRLTVV.